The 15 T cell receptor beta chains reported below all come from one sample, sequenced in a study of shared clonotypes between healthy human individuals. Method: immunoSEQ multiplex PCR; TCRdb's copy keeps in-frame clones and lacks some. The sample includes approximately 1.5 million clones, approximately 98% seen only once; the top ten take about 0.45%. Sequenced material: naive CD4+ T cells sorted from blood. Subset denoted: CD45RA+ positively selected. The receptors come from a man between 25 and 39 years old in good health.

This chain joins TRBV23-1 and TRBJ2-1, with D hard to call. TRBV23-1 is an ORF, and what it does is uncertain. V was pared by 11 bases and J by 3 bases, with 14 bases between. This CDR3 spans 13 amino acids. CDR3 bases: TGCGCCTGCGTAATGGCTGACTACAATGAGCAGTTCTTC. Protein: CACVMADYNEQFF.

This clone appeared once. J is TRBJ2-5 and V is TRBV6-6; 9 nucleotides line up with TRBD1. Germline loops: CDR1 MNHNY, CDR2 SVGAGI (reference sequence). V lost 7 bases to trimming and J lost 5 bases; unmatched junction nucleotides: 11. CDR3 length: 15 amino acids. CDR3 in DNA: TGTGCCAGCACCCCAGGGGACAGGGTAGTGGAGACCCAGTACTTC. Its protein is CASTPGDRVVETQYF.

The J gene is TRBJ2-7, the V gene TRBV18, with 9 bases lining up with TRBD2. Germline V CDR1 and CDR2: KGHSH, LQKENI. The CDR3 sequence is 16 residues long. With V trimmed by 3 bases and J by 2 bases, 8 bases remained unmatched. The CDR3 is CASSPGTSRRTYEQYF. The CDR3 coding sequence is TGTGCCAGCTCACCCGGGACTAGCAGGCGAACCTACGAGCAGTACTTC.

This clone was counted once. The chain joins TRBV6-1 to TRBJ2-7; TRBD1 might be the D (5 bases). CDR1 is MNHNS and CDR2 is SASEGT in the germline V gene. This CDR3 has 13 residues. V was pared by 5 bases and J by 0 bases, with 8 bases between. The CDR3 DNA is TGTGCCAGCAGTACCCAGGGCTCCTACGAGCAGTACTTC. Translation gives CASSTQGSYEQYF.

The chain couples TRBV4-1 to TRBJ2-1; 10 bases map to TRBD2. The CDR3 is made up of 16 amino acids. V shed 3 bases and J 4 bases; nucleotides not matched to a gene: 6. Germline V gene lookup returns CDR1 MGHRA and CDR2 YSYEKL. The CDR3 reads CASSQGGTSEYNEQFF. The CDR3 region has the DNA TGCGCCAGCAGCCAGGGAGGGACTAGCGAGTACAATGAGCAGTTCTTC.

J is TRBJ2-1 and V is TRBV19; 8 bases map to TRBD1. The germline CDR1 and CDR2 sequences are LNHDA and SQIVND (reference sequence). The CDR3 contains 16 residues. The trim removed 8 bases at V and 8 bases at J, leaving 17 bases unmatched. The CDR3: CASGGIGRGPQDEQFF. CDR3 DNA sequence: TGTGCCAGTGGCGGGATCGGCAGGGGGCCTCAAGATGAGCAGTTCTTC.

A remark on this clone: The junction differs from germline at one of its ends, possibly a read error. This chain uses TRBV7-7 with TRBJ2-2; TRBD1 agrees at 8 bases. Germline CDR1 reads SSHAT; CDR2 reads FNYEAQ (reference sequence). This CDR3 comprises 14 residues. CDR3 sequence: CASSSDRDTGELFF. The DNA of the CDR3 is TGTGCTAGCAGTTCGGACAGGGACACCGGGGAGCTGTTTTTT.

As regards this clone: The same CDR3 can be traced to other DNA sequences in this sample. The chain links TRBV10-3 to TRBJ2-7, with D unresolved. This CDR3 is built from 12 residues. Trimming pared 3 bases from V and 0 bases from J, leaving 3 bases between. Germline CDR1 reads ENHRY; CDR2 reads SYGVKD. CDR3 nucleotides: TGTGCCATCAGTGACAGCTCCTACGAGCAGTACTTC. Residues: CAISDSSYEQYF.

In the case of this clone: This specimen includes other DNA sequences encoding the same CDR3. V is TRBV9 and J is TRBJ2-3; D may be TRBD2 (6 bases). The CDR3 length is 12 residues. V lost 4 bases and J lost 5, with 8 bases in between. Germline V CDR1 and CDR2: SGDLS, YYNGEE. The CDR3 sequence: CASSPRGDTQYF. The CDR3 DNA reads TGTGCCAGCAGCCCGCGGGGAGATACGCAGTATTTT.

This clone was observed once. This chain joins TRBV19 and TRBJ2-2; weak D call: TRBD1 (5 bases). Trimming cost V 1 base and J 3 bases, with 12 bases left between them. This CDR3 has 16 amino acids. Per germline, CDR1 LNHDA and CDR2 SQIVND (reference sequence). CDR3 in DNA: TGTGCCAGTAGTATAGGGGGCCCGGGCCACACCGGGGAGCTGTTTTTT. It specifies CASSIGGPGHTGELFF.

Here the CDR3 reads CASSYSDRGTAYEQYF. For the CDR3, the DNA is TGTGCCAGCAGTTACAGCGACAGGGGAACGGCTTACGAGCAGTACTTC. This chain links TRBV6-5 with TRBJ2-7, with 8 bases aligning to TRBD1. This CDR3 has 16 amino acids. The germline gives CDR1 MNHEY, CDR2 SVGAGI. J was trimmed by 4 bases and V by 2 bases; bases with no gene match: 10.

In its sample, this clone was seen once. The CDR3 protein is CAGDHGTGGPKQFF. The CDR3 DNA is TGTGCCGGTGACCACGGGACAGGGGGGCCAAAGCAGTTCTTC. This chain links TRBV30 with TRBJ2-1, with 11 bases identical to TRBD1. There are 14 residues in the CDR3. V lost 8 bases to trimming and J lost 11 bases; unmatched junction nucleotides: 14. The V gene's germline CDR1 is GTSNPN and CDR2 SVGIG (reference sequence). Together with reference TRBV30 and TRBJ2-1, the CDR3 gives the full variable domain: SQTIHQWPATLVQPVGSPLSLECTVEGTSNPNLYWYRQAAGRGLQLLFYSVGIGQISSEVPQNLSASRPQDRQFILSSKKLLLSDSGFYLCAGDHGTGGPKQFFGPGTRLTVL.

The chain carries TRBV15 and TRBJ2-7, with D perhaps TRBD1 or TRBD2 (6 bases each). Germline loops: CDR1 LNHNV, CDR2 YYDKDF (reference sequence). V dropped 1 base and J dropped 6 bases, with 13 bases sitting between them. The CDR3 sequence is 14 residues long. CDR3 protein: CATSRGIQGGEQYF. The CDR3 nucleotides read TGTGCCACCAGCAGAGGGATACAGGGAGGCGAGCAGTACTTC.

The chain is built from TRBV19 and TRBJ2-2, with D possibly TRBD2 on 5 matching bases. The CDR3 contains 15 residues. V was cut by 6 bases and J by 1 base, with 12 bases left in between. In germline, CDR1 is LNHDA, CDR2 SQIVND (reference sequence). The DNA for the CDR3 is TGTGCCAGTAGCTTAGCGCTGGGGAACACCGGGGAGCTGTTTTTT. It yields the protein CASSLALGNTGELFF.

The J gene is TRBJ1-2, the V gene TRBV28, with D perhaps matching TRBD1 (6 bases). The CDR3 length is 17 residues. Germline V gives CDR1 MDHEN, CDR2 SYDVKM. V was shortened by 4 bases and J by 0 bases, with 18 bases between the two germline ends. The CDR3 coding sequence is TGTGCCAGCAGTTCTTTTTTTCGGGGGCCTACTAACTATGGCTACACCTTC. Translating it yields CASSSFFRGPTNYGYTF.